The text below deals with one TCR beta chain. There are many counts of this clonotype. The target of this receptor is not known. There are no base qualities to consult, and no much larger clone falls within one base. TCRdb lists the instrument as Illumina HiSeq 1500. TCRdb handled the public reads itself, with Q25 trimming in fastp and clone calling in MiXCR, and kept productive beta chains. Each entry merges the rows of one CDR3 protein and shows their most common DNA and genes. Counted in this sample were 630,000 or so distinct CDR3 sequences; about 24% of them appeared once. The ten top clones hold 7% to 9% of the sample. This entry is derived from a study of T cell repertoires in cytomegalovirus infection (dated by TCRdb to 2018 to 2020). Broadly, across the study: Because public TCR beta signatures pointed to carriage of CMV infection together with the matching HLA type, the HLA type of each donor mattered for the analysis. The full study reports these points: The ex vivo response was dominated by HLA-C-restricted CMV-specific TCR beta clonotypes, which also provided the single most frequent clonotype in two of eight donors. In both this cohort and an independent cohort of 300 to 450 donors, the cumulative frequency of public TCR beta family members distinguished carriers of CMV infection plus the relevant HLA type.

V and J are truncated by 6 bases and 4 bases respectively, leaving an intervening sequence of 16 bases. The cysteine opens and the phenylalanine closes a CDR3 of 15 amino acids. The entry retains the CDR3 DNA only, 45 bases that are in frame from base 1. Input material: CD8+ T cells from PBMCs. The V and J genes are TRBV12-3 or TRBV12-4 and TRBJ2-1, with TRBD1 perhaps the D gene, on 6 matching bases. The TCR was taken from a human donor in good health (CMV status not recorded). Some clones in this sample may be carry-over from other donors' samples. The CDR3 loop reads CASRVGRTDYNEQFF. Read as DNA, the sequence is TGTGCCAGCAGGGTTGGACGGACAGATTACAATGAGCAGTTCTTC.